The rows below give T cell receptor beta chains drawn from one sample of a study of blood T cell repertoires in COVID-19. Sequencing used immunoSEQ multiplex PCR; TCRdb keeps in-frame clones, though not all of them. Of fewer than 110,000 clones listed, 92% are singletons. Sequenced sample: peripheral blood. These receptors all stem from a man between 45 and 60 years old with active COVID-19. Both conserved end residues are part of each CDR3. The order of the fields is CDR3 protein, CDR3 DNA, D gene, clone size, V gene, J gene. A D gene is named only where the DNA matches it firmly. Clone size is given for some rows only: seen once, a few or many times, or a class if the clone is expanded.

CASSPPGQGNEQFF	TGTGCCAGCAGTCCACCGGGACAGGGGAATGAGCAGTTCTTC	TRBD1	.	TRBV11-2	TRBJ2-1
CASTERSTRGSGANVLTF	TGTGCCAGCACCGAACGAAGCACGCGGGGCTCTGGGGCCAACGTCCTGACTTTC	.	.	TRBV2	TRBJ2-6
CASRSGGLYNEQFF	TGTGCCAGCAGGTCGGGAGGACTCTACAATGAGCAGTTCTTC	TRBD2	.	TRBV6-6	TRBJ2-1
CASSLSSGAYNEQFF	TGTGCCAGCAGCTTGAGTAGCGGAGCCTACAATGAGCAGTTCTTC	.	.	TRBV5-4	TRBJ2-1
CASSAGTGGYEQYF	TGTGCCAGCAGCGCCGGGACAGGGGGCTACGAGCAGTACTTC	TRBD1	.	TRBV9	TRBJ2-7
CSASTGTSGFNEQFF	TGCAGTGCTAGTACCGGGACTAGCGGCTTCAATGAGCAGTTCTTC	TRBD2	.	TRBV20-1	TRBJ2-1
CASSFRQTGELFF	TGTGCCAGCAGTTTTAGACAAACCGGGGAGCTGTTTTTT	.	.	TRBV12-3/TRBV12-4	TRBJ2-2
CASSPGLAGGEQYF	TGCGCCAGCAGTCCCGGACTAGCGGGAGGCGAGCAGTACTTC	TRBD2	.	TRBV4-1	TRBJ2-7
CASSLVSRSSYNEQFF	TGTGCCAGCAGCTTGGTATCCCGTTCCTCCTACAATGAGCAGTTCTTC	.	.	TRBV5-5	TRBJ2-1
CASSQGVSSSFQGEQYF	TGTGCCAGCAGCCAAGGGGTATCGAGCTCCTTCCAGGGGGAGCAGTACTTC	.	.	TRBV3-1/TRBV3-2	TRBJ2-7
CASSNAEGANYGYTF	TGTGCCAGTAGTAACGCAGAGGGAGCTAACTATGGCTACACCTTC	.	.	TRBV19	TRBJ1-2
CASKPTGNYGYTF	TGTGCCAGCAAACCGACAGGGAACTATGGCTACACCTTC	TRBD1	.	TRBV2	TRBJ1-2
CASSQEGRGDTQYF	TGTGCCAGCAGCCAAGAGGGGAGGGGAGATACGCAGTATTTT	TRBD2	.	TRBV3-1/TRBV3-2	TRBJ2-3
CATTWASIAYEQYF	TGTGCCACCACGTGGGCCTCGATAGCCTACGAGCAGTACTTC	.	.	TRBV28	TRBJ2-7
CAWSVSPGGYTF	TGTGCCTGGAGTGTATCCCCGGGGGGCTACACCTTC	.	.	TRBV30	TRBJ1-2
CASSRRTSGAQETQYF	TGCGCCAGCAGCCGTAGGACTAGCGGGGCCCAAGAGACCCAGTACTTC	TRBD2	.	TRBV5-1	TRBJ2-5
CASSFGSGEQYF	.	.	.	TRBV7-6	TRBJ2-7
CSARSTDEAFF	TGCAGTGCTAGGTCGACAGATGAAGCTTTCTTT	.	.	TRBV20-1	TRBJ1-1
CASERQSYEQYF	TGTGCCAGCGAACGACAATCCTACGAGCAGTACTTC	.	once	TRBV28	TRBJ2-7
CASSLDSYGYTF	TGTGCCAGCAGTTTAGACAGCTATGGCTACACCTTC	.	.	TRBV12-3/TRBV12-4	TRBJ1-2
CASSFAGTSGRNEQFF	TGTGCCAGCAGCTTCGCCGGGACTAGCGGGAGAAATGAGCAGTTCTTC	TRBD2	.	TRBV7-2	TRBJ2-1
CASSSPNQETQYF	TGTGCCAGCAGTTCCCCAAACCAAGAGACCCAGTACTTC	.	.	TRBV12-3/TRBV12-4	TRBJ2-5
CASKTGTDNGYTF	TGTGCCAGCAAGACCGGGACAGATAATGGCTACACCTTC	TRBD1	.	TRBV6-6	TRBJ1-2
CASSPDRNSPLHF	TGTGCCAGCAGCCCGGACAGAAATTCACCCCTCCACTTT	.	.	TRBV7-3	TRBJ1-6
CASSQVVRTGELFF	TGTGCCAGTAGTCAGGTCGTAAGGACCGGGGAGCTGTTTTTT	.	.	TRBV19	TRBJ2-2
CASSPQGVGYGYTF	TGTGCCAGCAGTCCCCAGGGGGTCGGGTATGGCTACACCTTC	TRBD1	.	TRBV2	TRBJ1-2
CASSEGLAGEWSYEQYF	TGTGCCAGCAGTGAAGGACTAGCGGGAGAATGGTCGTACGAGCAGTACTTC	TRBD2	.	TRBV2	TRBJ2-7
CASSNRILAGGADTQYF	TGTGCCAGCAGCAACCGGATCTTGGCGGGAGGGGCAGATACGCAGTATTTT	TRBD2	.	TRBV5-4	TRBJ2-3
CASRDRGAAGELFF	TGCGCCAGCAGGGACAGGGGCGCGGCCGGGGAGCTGTTTTTT	TRBD1	.	TRBV5-1	TRBJ2-2
CASSPVSGGSPVYTEAFF	TGTGCCAGCTCACCAGTATCCGGCGGAAGCCCCGTTTACACTGAAGCTTTCTTT	.	.	TRBV18	TRBJ1-1
CASSLPVRGGTEAFF	TGTGCCAGCAGTCTACCTGTCCGGGGTGGCACTGAAGCTTTCTTT	.	.	TRBV28	TRBJ1-1
CASSFAGESREQFF	TGTGCCAGTAGTTTCGCGGGAGAATCGCGCGAGCAGTTCTTC	TRBD2	.	TRBV19	TRBJ2-1
CASRFRDRVGNTEAFF	TGTGCCAGCAGGTTCCGAGACAGGGTCGGGAACACTGAAGCTTTCTTT	TRBD1	.	TRBV28	TRBJ1-1
CASSQGTGVMNTEAFF	TGCGCCAGCAGCCAAGGGACAGGGGTCATGAACACTGAAGCTTTCTTT	TRBD1	.	TRBV5-1	TRBJ1-1
CASNSPGSTGELFF	TGTGCCAGTAACTCCCCAGGGTCCACCGGGGAGCTGTTTTTT	.	.	TRBV19	TRBJ2-2
CASSLGEMGDGEQFF	TGTGCCAGCAGCTTAGGCGAGATGGGAGATGGTGAGCAGTTCTTC	.	.	TRBV7-6	TRBJ2-1
CASSEGGVTEAFF	TGCGCCAGCAGCGAGGGCGGGGTCACTGAAGCTTTCTTT	.	.	TRBV10-1	TRBJ1-1
CASSVTYEQYF	TGTGCCAGCAGTGTCACCTACGAGCAGTACTTC	.	few	TRBV28	TRBJ2-7
CASSSGGRGANVLTF	TGTGCCAGCAGCTCGGGAGGCCGCGGGGCCAACGTCCTGACTTTC	TRBD2	.	TRBV5-4	TRBJ2-6
CASSRTNIPSDTQYF	TGTGCCAGCAGCCGCACTAATATACCTTCAGATACGCAGTATTTT	.	.	TRBV7-3	TRBJ2-3
CASSPSDRAGGYTF	TGTGCCAGTAGCCCCTCGGACAGGGCGGGTGGCTACACCTTC	TRBD1	.	TRBV19	TRBJ1-2
CAISTPRQGPQYF	TGTGCCATTTCGACCCCTAGACAGGGACCGCAGTATTTT	TRBD1	.	TRBV6-5	TRBJ2-3
CASSSGSSYEQYF	TGTGCCAGCAGCTCCGGGAGCTCCTACGAGCAGTACTTC	.	.	TRBV9	TRBJ2-7
CAISEYSGTGPYEQYF	TGTGCCATCAGTGAGTACTCCGGGACAGGCCCCTACGAGCAGTACTTC	TRBD1	once	TRBV10-3	TRBJ2-7
CASSLLTGDSKVYTF	TGTGCCAGCAGTTTGCTTACAGGAGACAGTAAGGTCTACACCTTC	.	.	TRBV28	TRBJ1-2
CASSLGVGVIYEQYF	TGTGCCAGCAGCTTAGGTGTGGGCGTGATCTACGAGCAGTACTTC	.	.	TRBV5-4	TRBJ2-7
CATSDPHRGQDGYTF	TGTGCCACCAGTGACCCCCACAGGGGGCAGGATGGCTACACCTTC	TRBD1	.	TRBV24-1	TRBJ1-2
CASSLQVTEAFF	TGTGCCAGCAGTTTACAGGTGACTGAAGCTTTCTTT	.	.	TRBV12-3/TRBV12-4	TRBJ1-1
CASSQDKTGGSTANEKLFF	TGCGCCAGCAGCCAAGATAAGACAGGGGGCAGCACTGCTAATGAAAAACTGTTTTTT	TRBD1	.	TRBV4-1	TRBJ1-4
CASSQSDGGNEQFF	TGTGCCAGCAGCCAAAGTGACGGGGGAAATGAGCAGTTCTTC	.	.	TRBV3-1/TRBV3-2	TRBJ2-1
CASSLPGADTQYF	TGTGCCAGCAGCTTACCAGGCGCGGATACGCAGTATTTT	.	.	TRBV7-3	TRBJ2-3
CASSFSGYEQYF	TGTGCCAGCAGTTTTAGCGGCTACGAGCAGTACTTC	.	.	TRBV12-3/TRBV12-4	TRBJ2-7
CASRTGVHGAYGYTF	TGTGCCAGCAGGACAGGGGTACACGGCGCCTATGGCTACACCTTC	TRBD1	.	TRBV6-5	TRBJ1-2
CASSLVAGGPETQYF	TGTGCCAGCAGCTTAGTAGCGGGAGGTCCTGAGACCCAGTACTTC	TRBD2	.	TRBV7-3	TRBJ2-5
CASSPSGQGGEKLFF	TGCGCCAGCAGCCCCTCCGGACAGGGTGGCGAAAAACTGTTTTTT	TRBD1	.	TRBV5-1	TRBJ1-4